Each of the 21 T cell receptor beta chains below was sequenced from the same sample in a study of blood T cell repertoires in COVID-19. Repertoires were generated with immunoSEQ multiplex PCR, while TCRdb's copy carries only in-frame clones and drops some. Here the sample spans roughly 300,000 clones, roughly 90% being singletons. The material sequenced was PBMCs or T cells enriched from blood (not recorded which). The receptors were gathered from a woman in her 30s who had recovered from COVID-19.

The chain links TRBV5-1 to TRBJ2-5, with a possible D match to TRBD1 (6 bases). Germline V gives CDR1 SGHRS, CDR2 YFSETQ. Trimming shortened V by 2 bases and J by 3 bases, and 11 bases separated the two germline ends. This CDR3 region has 14 residues. This chain's CDR3 is CASSFNRTEETQYF. The CDR3 nucleotides read TGCGCCAGCAGCTTTAATAGGACAGAAGAGACCCAGTACTTC.

This clone was detected once. This rearrangement joins TRBV11-3 to TRBJ2-7; 8 bases fit TRBD2. The CDR3 length is 17 residues. The germline gives CDR1 SGHNT, CDR2 YENEEA. Losses at the gene ends were 5 bases for V and 4 bases for J; bases not matched to a gene: 16. CDR3 sequence: CASSLHQQRECPYEQYF. The CDR3 coding sequence is TGTGCCAGCAGCCTCCACCAGCAGCGGGAGTGTCCATACGAGCAGTACTTC.

As concerns this clone: The DNA is omitted, as the CDR3 cannot be located on it reliably, and the CDR3 follows TCRdb's listing. J is TRBJ1-1 and V is TRBV7-8; no DNA check was done on the table's D call, TRBD1. The germline gives CDR1 SGHVS, CDR2 FQNEAQ. The CDR3 length is 17 residues, termini included. CDR3 sequence: CASSLFSLDTPNTEAFF.

The chain links TRBV5-4 to TRBJ1-2, with 9 bases aligning to TRBD1. The CDR3 is 15 amino acids. The germline V gene encodes CDR1 SGHNT and CDR2 YYREEE (reference sequence). With V trimmed by 3 bases and J by 3 bases, 6 bases remained unmatched. CDR3 bases: TGTGCCAGCAGCTCCGGGACAGGGAGTGACTATGGCTACACCTTC. Translating gives CASSSGTGSDYGYTF.

The chain uses TRBV7-2 and TRBJ1-1, with TRBD1 as a possible D gene (5 bases). CDR1 is SGHTA and CDR2 is FQGNSA in the germline V gene. V gave up 4 bases and J gave up 3 bases, with 12 bases separating them. The CDR3 is made up of 14 amino acids. The chain's CDR3 is CASSSRRGYTEAFF. The CDR3 DNA follows: TGTGCCAGCAGCTCTCGGCGGGGCTACACTGAAGCTTTCTTT.

The CDR3 bases are TGTGCCACCAGCCGAGTTGAGGGGACCCAGTACTTC. It encodes CATSRVEGTQYF. J is TRBJ2-5 and V is TRBV15; D perhaps matches TRBD2 (5 bases). This CDR3 has 12 amino acids. The germline CDR1 and CDR2 sequences are LNHNV and YYDKDF (reference sequence). V was shortened by 5 bases and J by 7 bases, with 11 bases between the two germline ends.

The chain combines TRBV7-9 with TRBJ2-5; D gene unclear. V was trimmed by 5 bases and J by 2 bases, leaving 6 bases between them. The CDR3 sequence is 12 residues long. Germline CDR1 SEHNR, CDR2 FQNEAQ (reference sequence). DNA for the CDR3: TGTGCCAGCAGCATCCGGCAAGAGACCCAGTACTTC. Translated: CASSIRQETQYF.

The gene calls are TRBV29-1 and TRBJ1-2, with D perhaps TRBD1 (5 bases). CDR1 and CDR2 from the germline V gene are SQVTM and ANQGSEA. V was clipped by 5 bases and J by 0 bases, with 19 bases between them. CDR3 length equals 16 residues. The chain's CDR3 is CSVRPWAGHTNYGYTF. The CDR3 DNA is TGCAGCGTTCGGCCCTGGGCAGGACATACTAACTATGGCTACACCTTC.

CDR3 nucleotide sequence: TGTGCCAGCAGACCCTGGGACAGTCGTGTCCATAATGAAAAACTGTTTTTT. Its translation is CASRPWDSRVHNEKLFF. The chain carries TRBV28 and TRBJ1-4, with 7 bases matching TRBD1. The CDR3 is 17 residues long. V gave up 6 bases and J gave up 4 bases; unmatched junction bases: 14. CDR1 is MDHEN, CDR2 SYDVKM, per germline.

The chain couples TRBV9 to TRBJ2-4; 10 bases fit TRBD2. V trimming: 5 bases; J trimming: 3 bases; junction bases outside the gene matches: 8. There are 16 residues in the CDR3. Germline V CDR1 and CDR2: SGDLS, YYNGEE. CDR3 region: CASSQNSGRIKNIQYF. CDR3 in DNA: TGTGCCAGCAGTCAAAATAGCGGGAGGATCAAAAACATTCAGTACTTC.

The genes are TRBV11-2 and TRBJ1-2; no reliable D call. The V gene lost 6 bases and the J gene lost 3 bases, with 29 bases spanning the gap. The V gene's germline CDR1 is SGHAT and CDR2 FQNNGV. The CDR3 length is 19 residues. The CDR3 bases are TGTGCCAGCAGTACTGGAGTCGGGTTCTTCGATACACAAGACTATGGCTACACCTTC. It translates to CASSTGVGFFDTQDYGYTF. The variable domain in full, with the rest retrieved from reference TRBV11-2 and TRBJ1-2, is EAGVAQSPRYKIIEKRQSVAFWCNPISGHATLYWYQQILGQGPKLLIQFQNNGVVDDSQLPKDRFSAERLKGVDSTLKIQPAKLEDSAVYLCASSTGVGFFDTQDYGYTFGSGTRLTVV.

The gene calls are TRBV11-2 and TRBJ2-3, with 7 bases that match TRBD2. The junction had 3 bases not matched to a gene; V was cut back by 2 bases and J by 1 base. CDR1 is SGHAT and CDR2 is FQNNGV in the germline V gene. The CDR3 loop spans 15 amino acids. CDR3 protein: CASSLQRGRTDTQYF. The CDR3 region has the DNA TGTGCCAGCAGCTTACAGCGGGGCCGCACAGATACGCAGTATTTT.

This rearrangement joins TRBV2 to TRBJ1-1, with D maybe TRBD1 (5 bases). This CDR3 spans 15 amino acids. Trimming shortened V by 8 bases and J by 11 bases, and 27 bases separated the two germline ends. Per germline, CDR1 SNHLY and CDR2 FYNNEI. In DNA form, the CDR3 reads TGTGCCAGCGGAAGACTAGACAGTACAATCCAAGGGGCTTTCTTT. It is translated as CASGRLDSTIQGAFF.

The rearrangement uses TRBV6-5 and TRBJ2-7; the D gene is possibly TRBD1 (5 bases). Between the trimmed V and J ends, which lost 9 bases and 0 bases, there was a span of 9 bases. CDR3 length: 12 residues. The germline V gene encodes CDR1 MNHEY and CDR2 SVGAGI. The CDR3 sequence is CASQGDSYEQYF. In DNA, the CDR3 is TGTGCCAGTCAAGGGGACTCCTACGAGCAGTACTTC.

This clone was seen just once. The chain employs TRBV27 and TRBJ2-7; 14 bases align to TRBD2. Looked up from germline, CDR1 is MNHEY and CDR2 is SMNVEV (reference sequence). The V segment lost 5 bases and the J segment 4 bases; nucleotides outside the gene matches: 7. The CDR3 is 16 amino acids. The CDR3 DNA sequence: TGTGCCAGCAGTCCATTTGGACTAGCGGGAGGTTACGAGCAGTACTTC. This translates into CASSPFGLAGGYEQYF.

The chain joins TRBV27 to TRBJ1-5; D remains ambiguous. Trimming shortened V by 2 bases and J by 0 bases, and 5 bases separated the two germline ends. The CDR3 has 14 amino acids. Looked up from germline, CDR1 is MNHEY and CDR2 is SMNVEV (reference sequence). CDR3 bases: TGTGCCAGCAGTTTAGTCTATAGCAATCAGCCCCAGCATTTT. It encodes CASSLVYSNQPQHF.

The V and J genes are TRBV27 and TRBJ1-3, with 9 positions matching TRBD1. This CDR3 has 17 residues. With V trimmed by 9 bases and J by 0 bases, 12 bases remained unmatched. Germline assignment: CDR1 MNHEY and CDR2 SMNVEV (reference sequence). The CDR3 loop reads CASRTGDSANSGNTIYF. DNA of the CDR3: TGTGCCAGTCGGACAGGGGACTCTGCCAACTCTGGAAACACCATATATTTT.

The V gene is TRBV5-4, the J gene TRBJ2-7, with 12 bases lining up with TRBD1. CDR1 SGHNT and CDR2 YYREEE come from the germline V gene (reference sequence). This CDR3 has 16 residues. Trimming cost V 1 base and J 7 bases; bases outside gene matches: 9. The CDR3 bases are TGTGCCAGCAGCTTGTCTCCGGGACAGGGGGCTTTTGAGCAGTACTTC. As protein: CASSLSPGQGAFEQYF.

This chain connects TRBV11-2 to TRBJ2-2; TRBD2 agrees at 8 bases. This CDR3 comprises 16 residues. Germline CDR1 SGHAT, CDR2 FQNNGV. The junction had 5 bases not matched to a gene; V was cut back by 3 bases and J by 2 bases. CDR3 loop: CASSLASGPNTGELFF. The DNA for the CDR3 is TGTGCCAGCAGCTTGGCTAGCGGGCCTAACACCGGGGAGCTGTTTTTT.

The gene calls are TRBV5-6 and TRBJ2-1; D is unclear. Germline lookup yields CDR1 SGHDT and CDR2 YYEEEE. CDR3 size: 16 residues. The V gene lost 4 bases and the J gene lost 0 bases, with 14 bases spanning the gap. CDR3 residues: CASSHTQDYSYNEQFF. The CDR3 nucleotides are TGTGCCAGCAGCCATACTCAGGATTACTCCTACAATGAGCAGTTCTTC.

V gene TRBV30 combines with J gene TRBJ1-2; 7 bases match TRBD1. Per the germline V gene, CDR1 is GTSNPN and CDR2 is SVGIG (reference sequence). The CDR3 spans 14 residues. V was pared by 0 bases and J by 2 bases, with 3 bases of the junction left unmatched. Here the CDR3 reads CAWSVLQGNYGYTF. CDR3 bases: TGTGCCTGGAGTGTACTACAGGGGAACTATGGCTACACCTTC.